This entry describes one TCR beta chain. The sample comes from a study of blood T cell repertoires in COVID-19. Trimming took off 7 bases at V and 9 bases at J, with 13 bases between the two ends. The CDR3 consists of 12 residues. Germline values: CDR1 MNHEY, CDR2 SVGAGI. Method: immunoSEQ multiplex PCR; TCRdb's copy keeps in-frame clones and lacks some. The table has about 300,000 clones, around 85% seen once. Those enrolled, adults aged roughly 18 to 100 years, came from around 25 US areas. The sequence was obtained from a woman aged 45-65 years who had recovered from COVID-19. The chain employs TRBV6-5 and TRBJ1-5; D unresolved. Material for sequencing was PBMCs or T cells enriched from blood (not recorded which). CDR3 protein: CASTSPAGPQHF. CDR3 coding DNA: TGTGCCAGCACATCCCCGGCGGGGCCCCAGCATTTT.